This T cell receptor (beta chain) was observed in a study of blood T cell repertoires in COVID-19. Study information: PBMCs, B-cell-depleted T cells, or T cells provided the cDNA or gDNA that made up the material.

Source study methods: Scientists estimated how many nucleated cells there were by amplifying reference gene primers. The assay was immunoSEQ multiplex PCR, and TCRdb's table has in-frame clones only and misses some. That table supplies the V and J calls and clone size; D and trimming were determined from the DNA. The data show just over 35,000 clones, with 70% to 90% seen just once and about 2.1% held by the top ten. The ends were cut back, 0 bases at V and 0 bases at J, with 7 bases in the middle. The V gene's germline CDR1 is LNHNV and CDR2 YYDKDF (reference sequence). The CDR3 spans 15 residues. This clone was seen just once.

Sequencing input: peripheral blood. This receptor was identified in a human donor in a cohort sampled during active COVID-19. This chain uses TRBV15 with TRBJ2-3; D unresolved. CDR3 sequence reads: CATSRDLASTDTQYF. CDR3 DNA sequence: TGTGCCACCAGCAGAGATCTGGCTAGCACAGATACGCAGTATTTT.